The 22 T cell receptor beta chains listed next were all sequenced from one sample in a study of neoadjuvant anti-PD-1 for oral cavity cancer. Libraries were prepared by immunoSEQ multiplex PCR; TCRdb keeps only in-frame clonotypes and omits some of them. The sample has roughly 13,000 clones; over 55% are singletons. The sample was PBMCs, taken before nivolumab (anti-PD-1) treatment. The receptors shown here come from a person aged 35 to 85 with oral cavity squamous cell carcinoma.

The chain uses TRBV6-5 and TRBJ2-2; tentatively, D is TRBD1 (5 bases). Looked up from germline, CDR1 is MNHEY and CDR2 is SVGAGI. The CDR3 runs to 15 residues. Trimming shortened V by 4 bases and J by 5 bases, and 14 bases separated the two germline ends. CDR3 nucleotide sequence: TGTGCCAGCAGTTTAGTCAGGGCGGTTACCGGGGAGCTGTTTTTT. Translation: CASSLVRAVTGELFF.

This clone was observed a few times. This rearrangement joins TRBV5-1 to TRBJ1-6; possibly TRBD1 for D (5 bases). CDR3 size: 14 residues. Deletions cut 1 base from V and 10 bases from J, with 12 bases between. CDR1 and CDR2 from the germline V gene are SGHRS and YFSETQ. The CDR3 DNA reads as TGCGCCAGCAGCTTGCCGACAGAAGGGTCACCCCTCCACTTT. The encoded protein is CASSLPTEGSPLHF.

The chain couples TRBV11-2 to TRBJ1-2, with D unclear. Germline V CDR1 and CDR2: SGHAT, FQNNGV. The germline V and J ends were trimmed by 4 bases and 5 bases, with 17 bases remaining between them. The CDR3 is 15 residues long. CDR3 DNA sequence: TGTGCCAGCAGCTCATCTGGGTCGAGAGGTTATGGCTACACCTTC. This codes for CASSSSGSRGYGYTF.

The chain combines TRBV7-6 with TRBJ2-1, with 7 bases identical to TRBD2. V trimming: 5 bases; J trimming: 4 bases; junction bases outside the gene matches: 8. The CDR3 runs 15 residues. Germline V gene sequence: CDR1 SGHVS, CDR2 FNYEAQ. This CDR3 is CASSQPGGGYNEQFF. Here the CDR3 DNA reads TGTGCCAGCAGCCAACCGGGGGGAGGTTACAATGAGCAGTTCTTC. Variable domain in full (rest from reference TRBV7-6 and TRBJ2-1): GAGVSQSPRYKVTKRGQDVALRCDPISGHVSLYWYRQALGQGPEFLTYFNYEAQQDKSGLPNDRFSAERPEGSISTLTIQRTEQRDSAMYRCASSQPGGGYNEQFFGPGTRLTVL.

The gene calls are TRBV6-1 and TRBJ1-6; D is possibly TRBD1 (6 bases). The germline V gene encodes CDR1 MNHNS and CDR2 SASEGT. Trimming took off 6 bases at V and 5 bases at J, with 11 bases between the two ends. This CDR3 spans 14 amino acids. The CDR3 is CASRGGVNNSPLHF. In DNA form, the CDR3 reads TGTGCCAGCAGAGGGGGAGTTAATAATTCACCCCTCCACTTT.

This clone was counted a few times. The gene calls are TRBV30 and TRBJ1-5; 7 nucleotides line up with TRBD1. Germline V gene sequence: CDR1 GTSNPN, CDR2 SVGIG (reference sequence). J gave up 4 bases and V 6 bases, and 9 bases lay outside the gene matches. CDR3 size: 14 residues. CDR3 in DNA: TGTGCCTGCGTCCCAGGGGGTTGGAATCAGCCCCAGCATTTT. Amino acids: CACVPGGWNQPQHF.

The chain employs TRBV30 and TRBJ1-2; D might be TRBD1 (6 bases). Per the germline V gene, CDR1 is GTSNPN and CDR2 is SVGIG (reference sequence). Trimming removed 1 base at V and 5 bases at J, with 17 bases between. The CDR3 totals 15 residues. CDR3: CAWSATLTGVYGYTF. As DNA, the CDR3 is TGTGCCTGGAGTGCCACCCTGACAGGCGTTTATGGCTACACCTTC.

The chain has TRBV5-6 and TRBJ1-3; D is unclear. In germline, CDR1 is SGHDT, CDR2 YYEEEE. Between the trimmed V and J ends, which lost 0 bases and 2 bases, there was a span of 6 bases. This CDR3 contains 14 residues. CDR3 DNA sequence: TGTGCCAGCAGCTTGGATCCCGCTGGAAACACCATATATTTT. This sequence encodes CASSLDPAGNTIYF. Drawing the rest from reference TRBV5-6 and TRBJ1-3, the complete variable domain is DAGVTQSPTHLIKTRGQQVTLRCSPKSGHDTVSWYQQALGQGPQFIFQYYEEEERQRGNFPDRFSGHQFPNYSSELNVNALLLGDSALYLCASSLDPAGNTIYFGEGSWLTVV.

V is TRBV7-2 and J is TRBJ2-7; D is ambiguous. V lost 1 base and J 5 bases, leaving 9 bases between the germline ends. CDR3 length equals 13 residues. CDR1 and CDR2 (germline): SGHTA, FQGNSA. CDR3 amino acids: CASSLGFSDEQYF. CDR3 DNA: TGTGCCAGCAGCTTAGGATTCTCTGACGAGCAGTACTTC.

The chain carries TRBV7-2 and TRBJ2-3, with 8 bases aligning to TRBD2. J was trimmed by 3 bases and V by 3 bases; bases with no gene match: 2. This CDR3 has 14 amino acids. Germline CDR1 and CDR2: SGHTA and FQGNSA. The CDR3 DNA sequence: TGTGCCAGCAGCTTTGGCGGGAGGACAGATACGCAGTATTTT. This translates into CASSFGGRTDTQYF.

The chain couples TRBV5-4 to TRBJ1-6; D not resolved. This CDR3 has 15 residues. Germline CDR1 SGHNT, CDR2 YYREEE (reference sequence). Trimming took off 1 base at V and 7 bases at J, with 12 bases between the two ends. The CDR3 spells CASSLRSSTNSPLHF. DNA of the CDR3: TGTGCCAGCAGCTTGCGGTCAAGTACGAATTCACCCCTCCACTTT.

The rearrangement uses TRBV6-5 and TRBJ2-3; D is perhaps TRBD2 (6 bases). Germline CDR1 reads MNHEY; CDR2 reads SVGAGI. V was trimmed by 2 bases and J by 6 bases, leaving 15 bases between them. The CDR3 length is 15 residues. DNA of the CDR3: TGTGCCAGCAGTTACGGGGGGAAGGGGTGGGATACGCAGTATTTT. Translation: CASSYGGKGWDTQYF.

This clone has only one observation. The rearrangement uses TRBV2 and TRBJ2-1, with 8 bases fitting TRBD2. Germline V gives CDR1 SNHLY, CDR2 FYNNEI. The V segment lost 1 base and the J segment 2 bases; nucleotides outside the gene matches: 4. The CDR3 sequence is 16 residues long. The CDR3 sequence is CASSEERGFAYNEQFF. CDR3 sequence (DNA): TGTGCCAGCAGTGAAGAGCGGGGGTTCGCCTACAATGAGCAGTTCTTC.

This clone was recorded a few times. The chain employs TRBV7-9 and TRBJ1-2; 12 bases match TRBD1. Unmatched junction bases numbered 12, after V lost 5 bases and J lost 5 bases. CDR3 length equals 17 residues. In germline, CDR1 is SEHNR, CDR2 FQNEAQ (reference sequence). In nucleotides, the CDR3 is TGTGCCAGCAGCCCAGGGACAGGGGGCAGCGTTGGATATGGCTACACCTTC. Protein product: CASSPGTGGSVGYGYTF.

This rearrangement joins TRBV29-1 to TRBJ1-2, with a weak D call TRBD1 (6 bases). V lost 0 bases to trimming and J lost 4 bases, with 9 bases between them. The CDR3 extends over 13 amino acids. CDR1 and CDR2 from the germline V gene are SQVTM and ANQGSEA. The CDR3 region is CSVEDTGTYGYTF. The CDR3 coding sequence is TGCAGCGTTGAAGATACAGGGACCTATGGCTACACCTTC.

This clone was seen a handful of times. This rearrangement joins TRBV30 to TRBJ1-1; D unclear. This CDR3 contains 12 residues. Trimming left V 2 bases short and J 2 bases short, with 6 bases between. The germline V gene encodes CDR1 GTSNPN and CDR2 SVGIG (reference sequence). In nucleotides, the CDR3 is TGTGCCTGGAGTTGGCTTAACACTGAAGCTTTCTTT. Translation gives CAWSWLNTEAFF.

The genes are TRBV11-2 and TRBJ2-7, with 10 bases aligning to TRBD2. V shed 5 bases, J shed 5 bases, and the junction held 12 bases outside the gene matches. The CDR3 runs to 16 residues. CDR1 is SGHAT, CDR2 FQNNGV, per germline. This CDR3 is CASSLQNRLAGNEQYF. The CDR3 DNA reads TGTGCCAGCAGCCTCCAAAACAGACTAGCGGGCAACGAGCAGTACTTC.

A remark on this clone: An end of the junction does not agree with germline; a read error may underlie this. The chain uses TRBV6-6 and TRBJ1-1, with 8 bases lining up with TRBD1. Germline V lookup: CDR1 MNHNY, CDR2 SVGAGI (reference sequence). CDR3 size: 11 residues. The CDR3 DNA reads TGTGCCAGCAGTTACGGACAGGGCCCTATCTTT. This gives the protein CASSYGQGPIF.

The chain's CDR3 is CASSPESRSTDTQYF. CDR3 in DNA: TGTGCCAGCAGCCCCGAAAGCCGGAGCACAGATACGCAGTATTTT. The V and J genes are TRBV11-3 and TRBJ2-3; D not resolved. Trimming took 5 bases from V and 0 from J, leaving 12 bases between them. The CDR3 consists of 15 residues. The germline V gene encodes CDR1 SGHNT and CDR2 YENEEA. The complete variable domain, with remaining parts taken from reference TRBV11-3 and TRBJ2-3, reads EAGVVQSPRYKIIEKKQPVAFWCNPISGHNTLYWYLQNLGQGPELLIRYENEEAVDDSQLPKDRFSAERLKGVDSTLKIQPAELGDSAVYLCASSPESRSTDTQYFGPGTRLTVL.

This chain connects TRBV10-1 to TRBJ2-2, with 8 positions matching TRBD1. CDR1 is WNHNN, CDR2 SYGVQD, per germline (reference sequence). The CDR3 covers 18 residues. V shed 4 bases, J shed 4 bases, and the junction held 14 bases outside the gene matches. The CDR3 DNA reads as TGCGCCAGCAGTGGGCCCCCAGGGGGCGCCCCGGGCACCGGGGAGCTGTTTTTT. Protein product: CASSGPPGGAPGTGELFF.

V gene TRBV2 combines with J gene TRBJ2-7; 8 nucleotides agree with TRBD1. The trim removed 10 bases at V and 1 base at J, leaving 3 bases unmatched. The CDR3 runs to 12 residues. Germline lookup yields CDR1 SNHLY and CDR2 FYNNEI. The CDR3 is CATQGASYEQYF. In nucleotides, the CDR3 is TGTGCCACCCAGGGGGCATCCTACGAGCAGTACTTC.

V and J are TRBV2 and TRBJ2-5; D perhaps matches TRBD2 (5 bases). CDR1 is SNHLY and CDR2 is FYNNEI in the germline V gene. The CDR3 runs 14 residues. V dropped 10 bases and J dropped 2 bases, with 17 bases sitting between them. The CDR3 bases are TGTGCCACCTCGATTCGGGGAAGACAAGAGACCCAGTACTTC. It codes for CATSIRGRQETQYF. The whole variable domain, filled in from reference TRBV2 and TRBJ2-5, reads EPEVTQTPSHQVTQMGQEVILRCVPISNHLYFYWYRQILGQKVEFLVSFYNNEISEKSEIFDDQFSVERPDGSNFTLKIRSTKLEDSAMYFCATSIRGRQETQYFGPGTRLLVL.